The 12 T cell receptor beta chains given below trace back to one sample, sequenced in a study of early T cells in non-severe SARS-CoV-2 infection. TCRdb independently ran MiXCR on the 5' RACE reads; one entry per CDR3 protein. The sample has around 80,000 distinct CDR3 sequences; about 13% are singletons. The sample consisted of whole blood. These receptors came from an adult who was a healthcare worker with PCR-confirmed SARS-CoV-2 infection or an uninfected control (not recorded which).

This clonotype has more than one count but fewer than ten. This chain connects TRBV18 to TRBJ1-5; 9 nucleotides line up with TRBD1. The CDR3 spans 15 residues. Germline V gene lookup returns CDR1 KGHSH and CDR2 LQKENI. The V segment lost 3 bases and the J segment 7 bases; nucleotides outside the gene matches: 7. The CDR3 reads CASSPGDRVGQPQHF. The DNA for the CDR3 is TGTGCCAGCTCACCGGGGGACAGGGTAGGACAGCCCCAGCATTTT.

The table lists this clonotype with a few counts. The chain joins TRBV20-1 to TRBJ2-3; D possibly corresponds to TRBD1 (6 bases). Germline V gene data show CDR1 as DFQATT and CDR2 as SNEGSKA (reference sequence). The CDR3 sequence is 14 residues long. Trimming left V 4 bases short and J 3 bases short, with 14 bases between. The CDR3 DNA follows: TGCAGTGCTAAAGGGGCAGGGGAGACAGATACGCAGTATTTT. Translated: CSAKGAGETDTQYF.

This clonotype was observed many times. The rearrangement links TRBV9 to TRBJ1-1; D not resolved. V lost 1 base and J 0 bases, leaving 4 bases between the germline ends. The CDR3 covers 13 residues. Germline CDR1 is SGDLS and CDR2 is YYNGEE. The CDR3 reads CASSVSLNTEAFF. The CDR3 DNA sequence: TGTGCCAGCAGCGTATCGTTGAACACTGAAGCTTTCTTT.

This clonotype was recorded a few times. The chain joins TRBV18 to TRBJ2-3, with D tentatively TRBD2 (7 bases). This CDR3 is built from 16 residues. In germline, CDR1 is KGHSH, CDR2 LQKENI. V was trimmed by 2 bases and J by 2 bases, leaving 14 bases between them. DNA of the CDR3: TGTGCCAGCTCACCATTGGGGGGGCCGAACACAGATACGCAGTATTTT. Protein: CASSPLGGPNTDTQYF.

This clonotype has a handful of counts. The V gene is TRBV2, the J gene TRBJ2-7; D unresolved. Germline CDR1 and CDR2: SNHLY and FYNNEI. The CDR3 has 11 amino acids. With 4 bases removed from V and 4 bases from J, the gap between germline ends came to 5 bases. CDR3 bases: TGTGCCAGCAGTGGTCTTTACGAGCAGTACTTC. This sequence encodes CASSGLYEQYF.

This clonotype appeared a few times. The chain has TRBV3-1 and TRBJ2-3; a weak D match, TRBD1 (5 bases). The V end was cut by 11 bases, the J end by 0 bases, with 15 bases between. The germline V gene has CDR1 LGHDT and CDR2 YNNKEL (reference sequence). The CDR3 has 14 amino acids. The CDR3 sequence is CAGAADPSTDTQYF. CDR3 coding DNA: TGTGCCGGGGCGGCGGACCCTAGCACAGATACGCAGTATTTT.

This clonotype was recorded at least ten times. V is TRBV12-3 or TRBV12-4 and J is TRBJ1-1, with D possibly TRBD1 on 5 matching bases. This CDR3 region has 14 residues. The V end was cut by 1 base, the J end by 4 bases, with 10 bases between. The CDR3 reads CASSLGGAGTEAFF. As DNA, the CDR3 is TGTGCCAGCAGTTTAGGGGGCGCCGGCACTGAAGCTTTCTTT.

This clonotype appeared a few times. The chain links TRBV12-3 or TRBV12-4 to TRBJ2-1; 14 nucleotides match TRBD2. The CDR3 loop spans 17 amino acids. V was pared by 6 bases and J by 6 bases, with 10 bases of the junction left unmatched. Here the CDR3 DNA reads TGTGCCAGCAGCCCCGCCGGGACTAGCGGGAGATCCAATGAGCAGTTCTTC. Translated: CASSPAGTSGRSNEQFF.

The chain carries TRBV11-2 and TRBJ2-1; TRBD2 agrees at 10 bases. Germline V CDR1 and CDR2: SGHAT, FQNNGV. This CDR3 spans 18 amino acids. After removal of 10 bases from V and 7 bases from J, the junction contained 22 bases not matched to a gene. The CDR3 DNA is TGTGCCACCCGGCCAGGTTTAGCGGGGGGCTCCCGAGGGAATGAGCAGTTCTTC. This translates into CATRPGLAGGSRGNEQFF.

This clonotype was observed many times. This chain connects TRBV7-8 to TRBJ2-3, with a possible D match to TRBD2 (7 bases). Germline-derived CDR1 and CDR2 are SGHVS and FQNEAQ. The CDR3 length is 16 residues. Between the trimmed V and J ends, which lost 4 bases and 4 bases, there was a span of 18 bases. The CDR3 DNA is TGTGCCAGCAGCTCCCCGAAGGGGGGGCGAGCAGATACGCAGTATTTT. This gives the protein CASSSPKGGRADTQYF.

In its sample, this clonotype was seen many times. Written as DNA, the CDR3 is TGTGCCAGCAGCCAAGATTTCTGGGGGACCAACAGTGATGGCTACACCTTC. This sequence encodes CASSQDFWGTNSDGYTF. The rearrangement joins TRBV3-1 to TRBJ1-2; D possibly corresponds to TRBD1 (5 bases). The CDR3 loop spans 17 amino acids. Per the germline V gene, CDR1 is LGHDT and CDR2 is YNNKEL (reference sequence). Trimming cost V 0 bases and J 6 bases, with 20 bases left between them. Together with reference TRBV3-1 and TRBJ1-2, the CDR3 gives the full variable domain: DTAVSQTPKYLVTQMGNDKSIKCEQNLGHDTMYWYKQDSKKFLKIMFSYNNKELIINETVPNRFSPKSPDKAHLNLHINSLELGDSAVYFCASSQDFWGTNSDGYTFGSGTRLTVV.

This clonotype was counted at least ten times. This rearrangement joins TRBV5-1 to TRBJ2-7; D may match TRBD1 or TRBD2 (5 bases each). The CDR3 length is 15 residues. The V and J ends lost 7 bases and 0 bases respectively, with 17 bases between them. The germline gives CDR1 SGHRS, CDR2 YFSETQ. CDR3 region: CASARDGLSSYEQYF. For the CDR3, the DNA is TGCGCCAGCGCACGGGACGGCTTAAGCTCCTACGAGCAGTACTTC.